This T cell receptor (beta chain) comes out of a study of blood T cells in healthy people across ages. Study findings and constraints: Age showed a roughly linear inverse relationship with TCR beta diversity per million T cells.

Then a second PCR, running roughly 7 to 12 cycles, was carried out with a sample-barcoded 5' primer and a J-beta primer mix. Via MiXCR, TCRdb re-called the 5' RACE reads, giving one row per CDR3 protein. Of around 1,700,000 distinct CDR3 sequences listed, 28% are singletons. This clonotype has just a few counts. The antigen is unknown. Donors were healthy Caucasian individuals from Russia aged about 6 to 95. With each sample, at least 5 micrograms of total RNA were extracted. Sequencing input: blood. This receptor was taken from a woman aged 25 to 45 in good health.

The CDR3 spells CATSPGTSGRTDTQYF. The CDR3 DNA is TGTGCCACCAGTCCCGGGACTAGCGGGAGGACAGATACGCAGTATTTT. J is TRBJ2-3 and V is TRBV24-1; 15 nucleotides align to TRBD2. Germline V CDR1 and CDR2: KGHDR, SFDVKD. This CDR3 region has 16 residues. J lost 3 bases, V lost 6 bases, and 3 bases had no gene match.